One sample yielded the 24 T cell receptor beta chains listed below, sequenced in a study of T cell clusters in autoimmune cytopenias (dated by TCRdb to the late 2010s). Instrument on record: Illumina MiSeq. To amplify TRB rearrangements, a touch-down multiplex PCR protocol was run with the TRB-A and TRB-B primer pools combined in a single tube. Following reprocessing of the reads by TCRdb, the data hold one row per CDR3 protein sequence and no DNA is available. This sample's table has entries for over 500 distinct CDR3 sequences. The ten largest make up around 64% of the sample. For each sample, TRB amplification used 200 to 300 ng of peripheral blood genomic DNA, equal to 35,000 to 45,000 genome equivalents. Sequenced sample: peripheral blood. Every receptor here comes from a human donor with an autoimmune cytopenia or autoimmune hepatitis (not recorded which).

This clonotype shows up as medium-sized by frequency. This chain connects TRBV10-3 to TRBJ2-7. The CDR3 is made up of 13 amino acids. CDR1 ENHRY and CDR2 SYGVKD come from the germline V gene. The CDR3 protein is CAIKNSTTYEQYF.

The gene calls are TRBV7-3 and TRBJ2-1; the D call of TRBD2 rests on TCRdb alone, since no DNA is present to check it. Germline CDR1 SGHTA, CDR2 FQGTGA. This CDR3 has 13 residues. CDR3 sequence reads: CASSSLDYNEQFF.

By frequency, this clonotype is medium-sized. CDR3 region: CASSSSRQGLREKLFF. This chain joins TRBV7-9 and TRBJ1-4; the TCRdb call, TRBD1, lacks DNA for checking. The CDR3 loop spans 16 amino acids. The V gene's germline CDR1 is SEHNR and CDR2 FQNEAQ (reference sequence).

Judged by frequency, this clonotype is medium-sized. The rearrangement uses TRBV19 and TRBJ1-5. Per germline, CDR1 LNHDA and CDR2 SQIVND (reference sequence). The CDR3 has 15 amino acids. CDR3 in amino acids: CASSMTANRGQPQHF.

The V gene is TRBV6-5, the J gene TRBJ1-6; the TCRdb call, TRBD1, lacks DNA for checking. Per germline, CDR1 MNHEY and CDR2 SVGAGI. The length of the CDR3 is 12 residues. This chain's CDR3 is CASKGDNSPLHF.

The CDR3 loop reads CSARAQRESETQYF. The chain is built from TRBV20-1 and TRBJ2-5; TCRdb returns TRBD2, unconfirmable since there is no DNA. From germline, CDR1 is DFQATT and CDR2 SNEGSKA (reference sequence). The CDR3 contains 14 residues.

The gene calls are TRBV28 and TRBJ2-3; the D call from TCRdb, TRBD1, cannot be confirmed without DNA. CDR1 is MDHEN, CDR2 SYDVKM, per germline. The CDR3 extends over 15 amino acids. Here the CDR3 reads CASSATGVGTDTQYF. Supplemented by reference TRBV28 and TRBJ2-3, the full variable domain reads DVKVTQSSRYLVKRTGEKVFLECVQDMDHENMFWYRQDPGLGLRLIYFSYDVKMKEKGDIPEGYSVSREKKERFSLILESASTNQTSMYLCASSATGVGTDTQYFGPGTRLTVL.

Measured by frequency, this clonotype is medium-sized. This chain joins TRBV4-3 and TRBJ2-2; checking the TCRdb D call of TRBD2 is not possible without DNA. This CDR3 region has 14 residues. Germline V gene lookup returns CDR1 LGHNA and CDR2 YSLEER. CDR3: CASSQLRGAGELFF.

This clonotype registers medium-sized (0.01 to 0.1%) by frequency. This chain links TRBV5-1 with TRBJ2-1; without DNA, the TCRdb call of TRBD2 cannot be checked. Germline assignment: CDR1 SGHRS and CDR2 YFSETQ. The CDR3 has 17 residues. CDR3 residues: CASSLATGLAVYNEQFF.

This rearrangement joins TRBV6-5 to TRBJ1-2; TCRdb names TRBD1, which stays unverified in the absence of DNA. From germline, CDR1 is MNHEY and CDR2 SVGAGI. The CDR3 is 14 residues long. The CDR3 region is CASSSGQGDYGYTF.

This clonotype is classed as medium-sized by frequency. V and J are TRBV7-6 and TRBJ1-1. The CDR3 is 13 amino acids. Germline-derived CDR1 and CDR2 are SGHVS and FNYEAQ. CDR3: CASSLGEINEAFF.

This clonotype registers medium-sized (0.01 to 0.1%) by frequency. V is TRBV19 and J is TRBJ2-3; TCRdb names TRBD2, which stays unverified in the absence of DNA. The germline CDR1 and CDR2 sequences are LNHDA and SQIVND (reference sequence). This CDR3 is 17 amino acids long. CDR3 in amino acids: CASSELPSGGDTDTQYF.

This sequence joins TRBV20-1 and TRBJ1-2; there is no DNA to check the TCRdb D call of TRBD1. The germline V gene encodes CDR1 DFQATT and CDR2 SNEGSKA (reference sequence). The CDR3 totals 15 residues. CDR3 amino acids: CSAILTGAANYGYTF.

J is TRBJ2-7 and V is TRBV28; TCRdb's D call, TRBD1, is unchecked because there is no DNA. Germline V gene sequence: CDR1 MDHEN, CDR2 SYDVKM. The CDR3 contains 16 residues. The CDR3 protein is CASSPAGTGISYEQYF.

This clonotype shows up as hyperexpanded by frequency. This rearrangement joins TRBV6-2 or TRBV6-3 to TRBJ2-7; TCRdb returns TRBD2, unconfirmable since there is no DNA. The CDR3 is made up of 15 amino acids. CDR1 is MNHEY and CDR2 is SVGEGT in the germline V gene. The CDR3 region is CASRPLAGGTYEQYF.

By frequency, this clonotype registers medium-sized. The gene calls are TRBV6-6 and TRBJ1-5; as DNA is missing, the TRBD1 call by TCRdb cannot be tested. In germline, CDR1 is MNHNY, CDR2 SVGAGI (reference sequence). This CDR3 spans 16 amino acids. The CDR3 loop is CASSYSGGAGNQPQHF.

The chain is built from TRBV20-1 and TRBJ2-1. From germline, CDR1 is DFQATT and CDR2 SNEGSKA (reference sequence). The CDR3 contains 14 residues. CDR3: CSGRPGDSYNEQFF.

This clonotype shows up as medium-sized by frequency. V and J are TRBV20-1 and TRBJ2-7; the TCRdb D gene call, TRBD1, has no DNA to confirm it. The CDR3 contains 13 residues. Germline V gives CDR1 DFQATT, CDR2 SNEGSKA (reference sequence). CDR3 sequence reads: CSADDRADYEQYF.

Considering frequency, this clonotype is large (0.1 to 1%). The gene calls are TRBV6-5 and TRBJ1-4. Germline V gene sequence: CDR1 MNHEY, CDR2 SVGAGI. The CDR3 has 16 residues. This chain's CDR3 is CASSYSNPGLDEKLFF.

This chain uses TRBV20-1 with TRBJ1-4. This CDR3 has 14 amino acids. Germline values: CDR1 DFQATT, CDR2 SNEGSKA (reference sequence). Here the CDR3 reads CSAAGGGTNEKLFF.

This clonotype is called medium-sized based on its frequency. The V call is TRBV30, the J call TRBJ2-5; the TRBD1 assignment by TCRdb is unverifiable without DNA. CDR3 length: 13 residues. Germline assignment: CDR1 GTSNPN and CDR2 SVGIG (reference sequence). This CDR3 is CAWSRTVEETQYF.

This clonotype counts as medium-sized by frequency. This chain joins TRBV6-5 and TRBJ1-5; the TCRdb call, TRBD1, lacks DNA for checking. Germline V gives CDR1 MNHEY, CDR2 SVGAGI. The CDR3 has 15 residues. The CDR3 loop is CASRSGTLVNQPQHF.

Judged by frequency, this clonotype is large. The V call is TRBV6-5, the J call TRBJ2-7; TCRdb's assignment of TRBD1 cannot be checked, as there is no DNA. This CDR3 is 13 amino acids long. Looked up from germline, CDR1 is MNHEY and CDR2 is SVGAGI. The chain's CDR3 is CASSYVGGYEQYF.

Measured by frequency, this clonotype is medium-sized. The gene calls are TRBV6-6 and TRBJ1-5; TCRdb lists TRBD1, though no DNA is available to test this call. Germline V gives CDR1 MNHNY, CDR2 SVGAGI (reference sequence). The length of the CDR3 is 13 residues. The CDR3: CASKAGRNQPQHF.